Following are 23 T cell receptor beta chains from one sample sequenced in a study of OX40 agonist ivuxolimab in advanced cancers. Data came from immunoSEQ multiplex PCR; TCRdb stores just in-frame clones and leaves some out. The data show 65,000 to 95,000 clones, about 91% seen once. Sequences were derived from CD4+ or CD8+ T cells sorted from blood, sampled in a trial of the OX40 agonist ivuxolimab. The receptor set was obtained from an adult with an advanced solid tumor such as melanoma, head and neck, liver or kidney cancer.

The V and J genes are TRBV14 and TRBJ1-2; D is ambiguous. The length of the CDR3 is 12 residues. CDR1 and CDR2 from the germline V gene are SGHDN and FVKESK. Trimming cost V 6 bases and J 4 bases, with 9 bases left between them. In nucleotides, the CDR3 is TGTGCCAGCAGAAACCTGGGCTATGGCTACACCTTC. Residues: CASRNLGYGYTF.

The rearrangement joins TRBV13 to TRBJ2-2; D not certain. This CDR3 spans 13 amino acids. Germline CDR1 PRHDT, CDR2 FYEKMQ (reference sequence). The germline V and J ends were trimmed by 2 bases and 6 bases, with 7 bases remaining between them. The CDR3 bases are TGTGCCAGCAGCTTAAGAAGCGCCGGGGAGCTGTTTTTT. Translation: CASSLRSAGELFF.

DNA for the CDR3: TGTGCCAGCAGCTTAAACTCAATGGGCACAGATACGCAGTATTTT. This gives the protein CASSLNSMGTDTQYF. The chain combines TRBV7-3 with TRBJ2-3; D not resolved. The CDR3 runs 15 residues. The V gene lost 1 base and the J gene lost 1 base, with 9 bases spanning the gap. In germline, CDR1 is SGHTA, CDR2 FQGTGA.

The chain combines TRBV5-4 with TRBJ2-7, with TRBD1 matching 10 bases. The CDR3 loop spans 14 amino acids. CDR1 is SGHNT, CDR2 YYREEE, per germline (reference sequence). The ends lost 4 bases at V and 5 bases at J; junction bases unmatched: 6. The CDR3 is CASSLGQGIHEQYF. The CDR3 bases are TGTGCCAGCAGCCTGGGACAGGGGATCCACGAGCAGTACTTC.

The chain combines TRBV11-3 with TRBJ2-5; tentatively, D is TRBD2 (5 bases). With 3 bases removed from V and 6 bases from J, the gap between germline ends came to 20 bases. Germline CDR1 reads SGHNT; CDR2 reads YENEEA. The CDR3 contains 16 residues. The CDR3 sequence is CASSFVNTGSGKTQYF. DNA for the CDR3: TGTGCCAGCAGCTTCGTGAATACGGGGTCCGGTAAGACCCAGTACTTC.

The J gene is TRBJ2-1, the V gene TRBV7-2; a weak D match, TRBD2 (5 bases). The V end lost 0 bases, the J end lost 8 bases, and 14 bases lay between the germline ends. CDR1 is SGHTA and CDR2 is FQGNSA in the germline V gene. This CDR3 region has 15 residues. This CDR3 reads CASSLAPPMRDEQFF. The CDR3 bases are TGTGCCAGCAGCTTAGCCCCCCCGATGAGGGATGAGCAGTTCTTC.

The chain combines TRBV11-2 with TRBJ2-2; 12 bases fit TRBD2. CDR1 SGHAT and CDR2 FQNNGV come from the germline V gene. V shed 5 bases, J shed 6 bases, and the junction held 4 bases outside the gene matches. This CDR3 is built from 15 residues. The CDR3 region has the DNA TGTGCCAGCAGCACCTCTAGCGGGGGGGCCGGGGAGCTGTTTTTT. It translates to CASSTSSGGAGELFF. Filled out from reference TRBV11-2 and TRBJ2-2, the complete variable domain reads EAGVAQSPRYKIIEKRQSVAFWCNPISGHATLYWYQQILGQGPKLLIQFQNNGVVDDSQLPKDRFSAERLKGVDSTLKIQPAKLEDSAVYLCASSTSSGGAGELFFGEGSRLTVL.

The V and J genes are TRBV5-1 and TRBJ2-3; TRBD2 might be the D (6 bases). V was clipped by 2 bases and J by 2 bases, with 9 bases between them. Germline CDR1 and CDR2: SGHRS and YFSETQ. This CDR3 is built from 14 residues. CDR3: CASSFLAFTDTQYF. CDR3 DNA: TGCGCCAGCAGCTTCCTAGCGTTCACAGATACGCAGTATTTT.

V and J are TRBV11-2 and TRBJ2-7; 11 bases match TRBD2. Germline V gene sequence: CDR1 SGHAT, CDR2 FQNNGV. CDR3 length: 16 amino acids. With V trimmed by 2 bases and J by 3 bases, 6 bases remained unmatched. The CDR3 nucleotides are TGTGCCAGCAGCTTATGGGGACTAGCGGACATCTACGAGCAGTACTTC. Translating it yields CASSLWGLADIYEQYF.

This chain connects TRBV5-4 to TRBJ2-7; 9 nucleotides match TRBD2. The CDR3 totals 14 residues. The germline gives CDR1 SGHNT, CDR2 YYREEE (reference sequence). After removal of 4 bases from V and 4 bases from J, the junction contained 6 bases not matched to a gene. CDR3 amino acids: CASSRGLAGYEQYF. The DNA for the CDR3 is TGTGCCAGCAGCCGGGGGCTAGCGGGGTACGAGCAGTACTTC.

V gene TRBV10-1 combines with J gene TRBJ2-2; 10 nucleotides match TRBD2. Germline trimming cut 5 bases from V and 2 bases from J; bases unmatched to any gene: 2. Per the germline V gene, CDR1 is WNHNN and CDR2 is SYGVQD (reference sequence). The CDR3 is 15 amino acids. CDR3 region: CASSSGRDNTGELFF. The DNA for the CDR3 is TGCGCCAGCAGTAGCGGGAGGGATAACACCGGGGAGCTGTTTTTT.

The CDR3 nucleotides read TGCGCCAGCAGCTTGGCTGCGGAGCGTATGAACACTGAAGCTTTCTTT. Translated, it gives CASSLAAERMNTEAFF. The rearrangement links TRBV5-1 to TRBJ1-1; the D is unclear. V was pared by 0 bases and J by 0 bases, with 12 bases between. Germline CDR1 reads SGHRS; CDR2 reads YFSETQ. The CDR3 is 16 residues long.

V is TRBV6-4 and J is TRBJ2-2; D is perhaps TRBD1 or TRBD2 (5 bases each). Trimming shortened V by 4 bases and J by 7 bases, and 10 bases separated the two germline ends. The CDR3 totals 13 residues. Germline V gives CDR1 MRHNA, CDR2 SNTAGT. CDR3 sequence: CASSVQRGGELFF. The CDR3 DNA reads TGTGCCAGCAGTGTCCAGAGGGGCGGGGAGCTGTTTTTT.

The V gene is TRBV9, the J gene TRBJ2-6, with a tentative D call TRBD1 (6 bases). V was clipped by 3 bases and J by 6 bases, with 7 bases between them. The CDR3 loop spans 13 amino acids. Germline CDR1 is SGDLS and CDR2 is YYNGEE. CDR3 loop: CASSGQVANVLTF. CDR3 DNA sequence: TGTGCCAGCAGCGGACAGGTGGCCAACGTCCTGACTTTC.

V gene TRBV12-5 combines with J gene TRBJ2-3, with 8 bases aligning to TRBD1. This CDR3 is 15 amino acids long. Germline-derived CDR1 and CDR2 are LGHNT and FRNRAP. Trimming removed 4 bases from V and 1 base from J; junction bases left unmatched: 4. The CDR3 nucleotides read TGTGCTAGTGGTTCCTCAGGGGGCCGCACAGATACGCAGTATTTT. As protein: CASGSSGGRTDTQYF.

The V call is TRBV2, the J call TRBJ2-3; 7 bases fit TRBD2. CDR1 is SNHLY, CDR2 FYNNEI, per germline. The CDR3 has 15 residues. V trimming: 7 bases; J trimming: 6 bases; junction bases outside the gene matches: 13. The CDR3 DNA reads as TGTGCCAGCAATCCTTTAACGGGAGGCGGGGATACGCAGTATTTT. This gives the protein CASNPLTGGGDTQYF.

This chain links TRBV19 with TRBJ1-5; D is unresolved. Germline-derived CDR1 and CDR2 are LNHDA and SQIVND (reference sequence). The V end was cut by 7 bases, the J end by 7 bases, with 20 bases between. CDR3 length equals 15 residues. CDR3 loop: CASTLGISLGQPQHF. CDR3 in DNA: TGTGCCAGTACCCTCGGGATTAGCTTAGGGCAGCCCCAGCATTTT. Based on the CDR3 plus reference TRBV19 and TRBJ1-5, the full variable domain is DGGITQSPKYLFRKEGQNVTLSCEQNLNHDAMYWYRQDPGQGLRLIYYSQIVNDFQKGDIAEGYSVSREKKESFPLTVTSAQKNPTAFYLCASTLGISLGQPQHFGDGTRLSIL.

The chain uses TRBV6-5 and TRBJ2-2; D is undetermined. V was trimmed by 0 bases and J by 1 base, leaving 6 bases between them. In germline, CDR1 is MNHEY, CDR2 SVGAGI. This CDR3 has 15 amino acids. This CDR3 reads CASSYSNVNTGELFF. The CDR3 nucleotides read TGTGCCAGCAGTTACTCGAACGTGAACACCGGGGAGCTGTTTTTT.

The rearrangement joins TRBV18 to TRBJ2-1, with 7 positions matching TRBD2. Germline loops: CDR1 KGHSH, CDR2 LQKENI. The CDR3 runs to 16 residues. V shed 3 bases, J shed 0 bases, and the junction held 5 bases outside the gene matches. The CDR3 region is CASSPSRGSSYNEQFF. The CDR3 DNA reads TGTGCCAGCTCACCTTCTCGCGGGAGCTCCTACAATGAGCAGTTCTTC.

The chain carries TRBV15 and TRBJ2-5; D gene uncertain. This CDR3 contains 14 residues. Per the germline V gene, CDR1 is LNHNV and CDR2 is YYDKDF (reference sequence). V was clipped by 0 bases and J by 4 bases, with 9 bases between them. The CDR3, as DNA: TGTGCCACCAGCAGAGAAAGGGCCCTAGAGACCCAGTACTTC. It translates to CATSRERALETQYF.

V is TRBV27 and J is TRBJ2-7; D remains unclear. The CDR3 spans 16 residues. CDR1 MNHEY and CDR2 SMNVEV come from the germline V gene (reference sequence). Between the trimmed V and J ends, which lost 1 base and 3 bases, there was a span of 16 bases. The CDR3 sequence is CASSLYSTLGIYEQYF. CDR3 DNA: TGTGCCAGCAGTTTATACTCGACTCTAGGGATCTACGAGCAGTACTTC.

The chain joins TRBV30 to TRBJ1-4, with 7 bases lining up with TRBD1. V lost 8 bases and J lost 4; bases outside the gene matches: 7. The CDR3 loop spans 13 amino acids. Germline loops: CDR1 GTSNPN, CDR2 SVGIG (reference sequence). The DNA of the CDR3 is TGTGCCATCGATTCAGGGGGTAATGAAAAACTGTTTTTT. It is translated as CAIDSGGNEKLFF.

The chain has TRBV5-4 and TRBJ2-7; D is perhaps TRBD1 (5 bases). Germline V gives CDR1 SGHNT, CDR2 YYREEE (reference sequence). The germline V and J ends were trimmed by 0 bases and 5 bases, with 9 bases remaining between them. This CDR3 is 13 amino acids long. The CDR3 loop is CASSLAGSHEQYF. CDR3 bases: TGTGCCAGCAGCTTGGCAGGGTCCCACGAGCAGTACTTC.